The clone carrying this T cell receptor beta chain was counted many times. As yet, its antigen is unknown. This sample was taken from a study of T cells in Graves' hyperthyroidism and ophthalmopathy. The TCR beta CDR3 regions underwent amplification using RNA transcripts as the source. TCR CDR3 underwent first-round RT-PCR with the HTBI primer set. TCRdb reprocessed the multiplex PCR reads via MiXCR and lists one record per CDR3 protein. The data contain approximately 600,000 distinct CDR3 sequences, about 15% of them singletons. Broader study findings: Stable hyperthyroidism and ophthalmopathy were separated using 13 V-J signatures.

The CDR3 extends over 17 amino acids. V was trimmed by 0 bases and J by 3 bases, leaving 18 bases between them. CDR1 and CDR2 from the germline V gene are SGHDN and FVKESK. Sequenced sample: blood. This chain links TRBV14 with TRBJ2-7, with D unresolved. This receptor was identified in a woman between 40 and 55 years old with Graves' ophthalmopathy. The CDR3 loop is CASSQDLGRRGLYEQYF. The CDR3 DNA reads TGTGCCAGCAGCCAAGATTTGGGTAGGAGAGGCCTCTACGAGCAGTACTTC. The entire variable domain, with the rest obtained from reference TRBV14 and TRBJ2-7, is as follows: EAGVTQFPSHSVIEKGQTVTLRCDPISGHDNLYWYRRVMGKEIKFLLHFVKESKQDESGMPNNRFLAERTGGTYSTLKVQPAELEDSGVYFCASSQDLGRRGLYEQYFGPGTRLTVT.